The clone carrying this T cell receptor (beta chain) occurred once. Germline CDR1 LGHDT, CDR2 YNNKEL (reference sequence). The CDR3 extends over 16 amino acids. V was clipped by 0 bases and J by 6 bases, with 15 bases between them. This specimen comes from a study of blood T cell repertoires in COVID-19. Study information: Researchers got acute and convalescent COVID-19 samples from the United States, Italy and Spain.

Participant ages covered roughly 18 to 89 years across about two dozen US areas. Cohort assignment relied on participant-reported clinical history. Among Cohort 3 donors, those recovered had two negative PCRs, clearance, or symptom resolution. Method: immunoSEQ multiplex PCR; TCRdb's copy keeps in-frame clones and lacks some. The data hold some 97,000 clones, with around 85% observed a single time. This chain connects TRBV3-1 (or the pseudogene TRBV3-2) to TRBJ2-1; TRBD2 might be the D (5 bases). The source of this sequence is a woman in her fifties or sixties who had recovered from COVID-19. The sample consisted of PBMCs or T cells enriched from blood (not recorded which). The CDR3 here is CASSQEIGLRANEQFF. The CDR3 DNA reads as TGTGCCAGCAGCCAAGAGATAGGACTCCGGGCCAATGAGCAGTTCTTC.